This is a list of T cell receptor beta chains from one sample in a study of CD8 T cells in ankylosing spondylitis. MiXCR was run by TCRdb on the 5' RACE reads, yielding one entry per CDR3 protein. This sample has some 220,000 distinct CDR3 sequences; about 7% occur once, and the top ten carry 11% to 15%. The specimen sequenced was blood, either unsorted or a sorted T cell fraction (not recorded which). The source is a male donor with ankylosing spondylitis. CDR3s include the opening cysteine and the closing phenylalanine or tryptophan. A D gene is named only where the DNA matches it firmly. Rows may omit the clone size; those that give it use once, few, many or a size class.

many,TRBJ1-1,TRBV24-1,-,CATSGTGATEAFF,TGTGCCACCTCCGGAACAGGCGCCACTGAAGCTTTCTTT
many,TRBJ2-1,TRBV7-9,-,CASSSTTSPEQFF,TGTGCCAGCAGCTCAACCACTAGTCCCGAGCAGTTCTTC
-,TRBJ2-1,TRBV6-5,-,CASSYSSGNEQFF,TGTGCCAGCAGTTACTCGTCAGGGAATGAGCAGTTCTTC
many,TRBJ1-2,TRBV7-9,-,CASSPPGSRGYTF,TGTGCCAGCAGCCCGCCCGGGTCAAGGGGCTACACCTTC
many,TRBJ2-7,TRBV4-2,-,CASSQEAGQPYEQYF,TGTGCCAGCAGCCAAGAGGCTGGACAGCCCTACGAGCAGTACTTC
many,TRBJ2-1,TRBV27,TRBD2,CASSPRLTSAYNEQFF,TGTGCCAGCAGCCCGCGTCTGACTAGCGCCTACAATGAGCAGTTCTTC
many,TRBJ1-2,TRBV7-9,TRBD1,CASSKTGQLDGYTF,TGTGCCAGCAGCAAAACGGGACAGCTGGATGGCTACACCTTC
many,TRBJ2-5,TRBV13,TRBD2,CASSLWGTSGLGETQYF,TGTGCCAGCAGCTTATGGGGGACTAGCGGGCTGGGAGAGACCCAGTACTTC
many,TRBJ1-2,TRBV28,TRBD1,CASRTRQGYYGYTF,TGTGCCAGCAGGACCAGACAGGGCTACTATGGCTACACCTTC
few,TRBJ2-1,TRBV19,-,CASSIDYDNEQFF,TGTGCCAGTAGTATCGACTACGACAATGAGCAGTTCTTC
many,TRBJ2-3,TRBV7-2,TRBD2,CASSLAGLASTDTQYF,TGTGCCAGCAGCTTAGCCGGACTAGCCAGCACAGATACGCAGTATTTT
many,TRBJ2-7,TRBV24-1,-,CASQGSYEQYF,TGTGCCTCTCAGGGCTCCTACGAGCAGTACTTC
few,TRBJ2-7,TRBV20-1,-,CSARALAISYEQYF,TGCAGTGCTAGAGCACTTGCGATCTCCTACGAGCAGTACTTC
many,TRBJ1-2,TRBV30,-,CAWKPLRGYTF,TGTGCCTGGAAACCCTTACGTGGCTACACCTTC
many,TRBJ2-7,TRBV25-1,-,CASSEPSGRTYEQYF,TGTGCCAGCAGTGAACCCAGCGGGCGTACCTACGAGCAGTACTTC
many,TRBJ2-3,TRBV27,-,CASSSTGYTDTQYF,TGTGCCAGCAGTTCAACCGGGTATACAGATACGCAGTATTTT
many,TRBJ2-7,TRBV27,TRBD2,CASSLGGGTYEQYF,TGTGCCAGCAGTTTAGGGGGGGGAACCTACGAGCAGTACTTC
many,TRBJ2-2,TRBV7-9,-,CASQGRQTNTGELFF,TGTGCCAGCCAGGGACGGCAGACGAACACCGGGGAGCTGTTTTTT
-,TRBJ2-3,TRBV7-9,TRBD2,CASSPGLAGNHPARYF,TGTGCCAGCAGCCCGGGACTAGCGGGCAACCACCCGGCCCGGTATTTT
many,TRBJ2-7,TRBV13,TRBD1,CASSRTGVYEQYF,TGTGCCAGCAGCAGGACAGGGGTCTACGAGCAGTACTTC
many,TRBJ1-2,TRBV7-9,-,CASSLDSTYGYTF,TGTGCCAGCAGCTTGGACAGTACCTATGGCTACACCTTC
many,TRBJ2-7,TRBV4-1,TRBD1,CASSQTGTATYEQYF,TGCGCCAGCAGCCAAACCGGGACAGCTACCTACGAGCAGTACTTC
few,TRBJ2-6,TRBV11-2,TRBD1,CASSLDRGSGANVLTF,TGTGCCAGCAGCTTAGACAGGGGGTCTGGGGCCAACGTCCTGACTTTC
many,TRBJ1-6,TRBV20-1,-,CSARQGIDSPLHF,TGCAGTGCTAGACAGGGGATCGATTCACCCCTCCACTTT
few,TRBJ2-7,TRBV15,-,CATSRDYGGGPYEQYF,TGTGCCACCAGCAGAGATTACGGAGGAGGCCCCTACGAGCAGTACTTC
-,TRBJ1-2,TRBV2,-,CASSEHFRGDLGYTF,TGTGCCAGCAGTGAACACTTCAGGGGCGATTTGGGCTACACCTTC
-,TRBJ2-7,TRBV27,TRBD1,CASSFEGAYYEQYF,TGTGCCAGCAGTTTTGAGGGGGCCTACTACGAGCAGTACTTC
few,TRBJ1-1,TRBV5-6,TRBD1,CASSDMTGPEAFF,TGTGCCAGCAGCGATATGACAGGGCCTGAAGCTTTCTTT
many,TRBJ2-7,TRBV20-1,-,CSARDAGTYEQYF,TGCAGTGCTAGGGACGCAGGAACCTACGAGCAGTACTTC
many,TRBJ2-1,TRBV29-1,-,CSVTARAYSTYNEQFF,TGCAGCGTTACAGCCAGGGCGTATTCTACCTACAATGAGCAGTTCTTC
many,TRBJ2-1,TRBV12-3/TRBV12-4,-,CASRHRFTPYNEQFF,TGTGCCAGCAGACACAGGTTTACGCCCTACAATGAGCAGTTCTTC
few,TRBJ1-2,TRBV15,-,CATSRDGSTRPYGYTF,TGTGCCACCAGCAGAGATGGGTCCACTCGGCCCTATGGCTACACCTTC
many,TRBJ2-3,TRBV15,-,CATSRETHRRDSTDTQYF,TGTGCCACCAGCAGAGAAACCCACAGGAGAGATAGCACAGATACGCAGTATTTT
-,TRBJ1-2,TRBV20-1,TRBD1,CSARDTGGANYGYTF,TGCAGTGCTAGAGATACAGGGGGAGCCAACTATGGCTACACCTTC
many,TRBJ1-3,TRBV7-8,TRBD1,CASSLPGTGVISGNTIYF,TGTGCCAGCAGCTTACCCGGGACAGGTGTAATCTCTGGAAACACCATATATTTT
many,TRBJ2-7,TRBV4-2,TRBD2,CASSLFTGGSYEQYF,TGTGCCAGCAGCCTCTTCACCGGGGGGTCCTACGAGCAGTACTTC
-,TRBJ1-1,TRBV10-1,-,CASTTGMNTEAFF,TGCGCCAGCACCACAGGGATGAACACTGAAGCTTTCTTT
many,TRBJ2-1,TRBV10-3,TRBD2,CAISGRTSGSYEQFF,TGTGCCATCAGTGGCCGGACTAGCGGGAGCTATGAGCAGTTCTTC
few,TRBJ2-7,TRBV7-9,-,CASQRETYEQYF,TGTGCCTCCCAAAGAGAAACCTACGAGCAGTACTTC
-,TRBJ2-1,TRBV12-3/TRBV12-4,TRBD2,CASSLEGLAGVYNNEQFF,TGTGCCAGCAGTTTGGAGGGACTAGCGGGAGTTTATAACAATGAGCAGTTCTTC
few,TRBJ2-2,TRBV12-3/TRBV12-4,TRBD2,CASSGGGDGTGELFF,TGTGCCAGCAGTGGTGGGGGGGATGGGACCGGGGAGCTGTTTTTT
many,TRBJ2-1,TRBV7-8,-,CASSLRGRRSYNEQFF,TGTGCCAGCAGCTTAAGGGGTCGGAGATCCTACAATGAGCAGTTCTTC